Sequencing of this T cell receptor beta chain was carried out in a study of T cells after yellow fever vaccination. Worth noting for this clonotype: The antigen is not known.

Whole-study results and caveats: Peaking faster, on day 5 versus 15, the secondary response was nonetheless weaker.

TCRdb processed the 5' RACE reads anew with MiXCR; each CDR3 protein has one entry. This repertoire shows some 160,000 distinct CDR3 sequences, more than 5.5% found once; its top ten account for roughly 2.5%. This specimen consisted of CD4+ T cells sorted from PBMCs, obtained 5 to 6 days after the first yellow fever vaccination. This receptor was identified in a man younger than 35 who received the YFV17D yellow fever vaccine.

The CDR3 coding sequence is TGTGCCAGCAGCTTGTCGAGGGTCAATGAAAAACTGTTTTTT. This gives the protein CASSLSRVNEKLFF. V and J are TRBV7-2 and TRBJ1-4; D ambiguous. V was trimmed by 3 bases and J by 5 bases, leaving 10 bases between them. Germline-derived CDR1 and CDR2 are SGHTA and FQGNSA. The CDR3 is 14 amino acids.